This TCR beta chain was captured by sequencing in a study of blood T cells in healthy people across ages. Study outcomes and limitations: In these data, TCR beta diversity tracked strongly with naive T cell percentage.

On this clonotype: Antigen specificity is unknown.

Researchers isolated at least 6.5 million PBMCs per sample. The V gene lost 1 base and the J gene lost 4 bases, with 9 bases spanning the gap. Germline V gives CDR1 SGHVS, CDR2 FQNEAQ. The CDR3 length is 14 residues. Alongside a J-beta primer mix, a sample-barcoded 5' primer served in a second PCR lasting about 7 to 11 cycles. Every sample gave at least 2.5 million paired-end reads containing CDR3. One entry per CDR3 protein results from TCRdb running MiXCR on the 5' RACE reads. Among 1.5 million or so distinct CDR3 sequences listed, roughly 43% were seen once. The chain carries TRBV7-8 and TRBJ2-3; no clear D gene. The sequence was obtained from a woman under 30 in good health. The source material was blood. CDR3: CASSLDSPPDTQYF. CDR3 sequence (DNA): TGTGCCAGCAGCTTAGATAGTCCGCCAGATACGCAGTATTTT.